These 22 T cell receptor beta chains came from one sample sequenced in a study of cytomegalovirus exposure and HLA in healthy donors. Using immunoSEQ multiplex PCR, the repertoire was profiled, and TCRdb retains in-frame clones only, with some absent. Here the sample spans 150,000 to 200,000 clones, roughly nine tenths being singletons. Source material: PBMCs. The receptors here all came from a man aged 18 to 30 in good health and CMV-seropositive.

This chain links TRBV29-1 with TRBJ1-1; possible D gene TRBD1, 5 bases. There are 11 residues in the CDR3. The germline gives CDR1 SQVTM, CDR2 ANQGSEA. The V end lost 4 bases, the J end lost 7 bases, and 10 bases lay between the germline ends. The DNA of the CDR3 is TGCAGCGTTGTGACAGACCTTGAAGCTTTCTTT. Translated, it gives CSVVTDLEAFF. The full variable domain, rest sourced from reference TRBV29-1 and TRBJ1-1, is SAVISQKPSRDICQRGTSLTIQCQVDSQVTMMFWYRQQPGQSLTLIATANQGSEATYESGFVIDKFPISRPNLTFSTLTVSNMSPEDSSIYLCSVVTDLEAFFGQGTRLTVV.

The chain employs TRBV30 and TRBJ2-3, with 7 bases matching TRBD1. CDR1 GTSNPN and CDR2 SVGIG come from the germline V gene (reference sequence). J lost 4 bases, V lost 3 bases, and 13 bases had no gene match. The CDR3 has 16 residues. Here the CDR3 reads CAWSTGQLLQADTQYF. DNA for the CDR3: TGTGCCTGGAGCACGGGACAGCTCCTCCAGGCAGATACGCAGTATTTT.

This clone was recorded once. The chain couples TRBV7-9 to TRBJ2-5, with 12 bases matching TRBD2. This CDR3 has 16 residues. Trimming at V came to 5 bases and at J to 3 bases, leaving 7 bases not matched to a gene. CDR1 is SEHNR and CDR2 is FQNEAQ in the germline V gene (reference sequence). In DNA, the CDR3 is TGTGCCAGCAGCCGACTAGCGGGGGTTACGGAAGAGACCCAGTACTTC. It codes for CASSRLAGVTEETQYF.

This clone was seen only once. J is TRBJ2-3 and V is TRBV14, with D unclear. CDR3 length equals 15 residues. The V gene lost 0 bases and the J gene lost 0 bases, with 7 bases spanning the gap. CDR1 is SGHDN, CDR2 FVKESK, per germline. The CDR3 region has the DNA TGTGCCAGCAGCCAAGATACAACCAGCACAGATACGCAGTATTTT. Its protein is CASSQDTTSTDTQYF.

The chain recombines TRBV6-6 with TRBJ2-7; D possibly corresponds to TRBD1 (6 bases). V was cut by 4 bases and J by 7 bases, with 17 bases left in between. Germline assignment: CDR1 MNHNY and CDR2 SVGAGI (reference sequence). The CDR3 has 14 amino acids. In nucleotides, the CDR3 is TGTGCCAGCAGTTTAGCAGGGGCCCCGGGGGAGCAGTACTTC. The encoded protein is CASSLAGAPGEQYF.

This chain connects TRBV20-1 to TRBJ1-2; 7 bases agree with TRBD1. CDR1 DFQATT and CDR2 SNEGSKA come from the germline V gene (reference sequence). V was pared by 6 bases and J by 8 bases, with 6 bases of the junction left unmatched. This CDR3 has 11 amino acids. CDR3 sequence reads: CSATGAGGYTF. The CDR3, as DNA: TGCAGTGCAACAGGGGCGGGAGGCTACACCTTC.

The chain links TRBV18 to TRBJ2-1; D unclear. Per germline, CDR1 KGHSH and CDR2 LQKENI. The CDR3 spans 11 residues. Trimming stripped 2 bases from V and 10 bases from J, with 6 bases between. In DNA form, the CDR3 reads TGTGCCAGCTCACCATTTAGAGAGCAGTTCTTC. It specifies CASSPFREQFF.

The chain carries TRBV2 and TRBJ2-1, with a possible D match to TRBD2 (5 bases). This CDR3 comprises 13 residues. The germline V and J ends were trimmed by 7 bases and 7 bases, with 14 bases remaining between them. Looked up from germline, CDR1 is SNHLY and CDR2 is FYNNEI. CDR3 nucleotide sequence: TGTGCCAGCACCCTAGCCCTAATGAATGAGCAGTTCTTC. This encodes CASTLALMNEQFF.

CDR3 residues: CASSLRGDYNEQFF. CDR3 nucleotides: TGTGCCAGCAGTTTACGGGGGGACTACAATGAGCAGTTCTTC. The gene calls are TRBV27 and TRBJ2-1, with 7 bases identical to TRBD2. This CDR3 has 14 residues. Germline assignment: CDR1 MNHEY and CDR2 SMNVEV (reference sequence). The J segment lost 3 bases and the V segment lost 2 bases, leaving 1 base of the junction unmatched.

The chain joins TRBV4-1 to TRBJ2-7; 10 bases are shared with TRBD2. The junction had 6 bases not matched to a gene; V was cut back by 1 base and J by 3 bases. Germline assignment: CDR1 MGHRA and CDR2 YSYEKL. The CDR3 totals 16 residues. The CDR3 spells CASSQGPGLASYEQYF. The CDR3, as DNA: TGCGCCAGCAGCCAAGGACCGGGACTAGCGAGCTACGAGCAGTACTTC.

The chain employs TRBV6-6 and TRBJ1-2; 11 bases are a match to TRBD1. Germline trimming cut 7 bases from V and 3 bases from J; bases unmatched to any gene: 7. In germline, CDR1 is MNHNY, CDR2 SVGAGI (reference sequence). CDR3 length equals 15 residues. The CDR3 DNA sequence: TGTGCCAGCATCCTCGGACAGGGGGCTTACTATGGCTACACCTTC. Protein product: CASILGQGAYYGYTF.

The chain links TRBV5-1 to TRBJ2-1; TRBD1 agrees at 8 bases. The CDR3 has 15 residues. V lost 0 bases and J lost 6; bases outside the gene matches: 5. Germline V gene sequence: CDR1 SGHRS, CDR2 YFSETQ. The CDR3 DNA sequence: TGCGCCAGCAGCTTGGGGCAGGGGGCGGTCAATGAGCAGTTCTTC. Translated: CASSLGQGAVNEQFF.

The V gene is TRBV5-1, the J gene TRBJ1-1, with 11 nucleotides matching TRBD1. The germline V gene encodes CDR1 SGHRS and CDR2 YFSETQ. The CDR3 sequence is 14 residues long. Trimming at V came to 5 bases and at J to 3 bases, leaving 3 bases not matched to a gene. The CDR3 DNA follows: TGCGCCAGCAGAGGACAGGGGGCGGACACTGAAGCTTTCTTT. This translates into CASRGQGADTEAFF. The full variable domain, in which reference TRBV5-1 and TRBJ1-1 provide the parts outside the CDR3, is KAGVTQTPRYLIKTRGQQVTLSCSPISGHRSVSWYQQTPGQGLQFLFEYFSETQRNKGNFPGRFSGRQFSNSRSEMNVSTLELGDSALYLCASRGQGADTEAFFGQGTRLTVV.

The genes are TRBV4-3 and TRBJ2-7; TRBD2 agrees at 7 bases. The J segment lost 4 bases and the V segment lost 3 bases, leaving 6 bases of the junction unmatched. The CDR3 contains 14 residues. Germline V CDR1 and CDR2: LGHNA, YSLEER. The CDR3 DNA reads as TGCGCCAGCAGCCATCTCAGCGGGGATTACGAGCAGTACTTC. It specifies CASSHLSGDYEQYF.

V and J are TRBV2 and TRBJ2-3, with D unresolved. The CDR3 contains 12 residues. Deletions cut 1 base from V and 5 bases from J, with 4 bases between. Per the germline V gene, CDR1 is SNHLY and CDR2 is FYNNEI. CDR3 amino acids: CASSEGGDTQYF. In nucleotides, the CDR3 is TGTGCCAGCAGTGAAGGAGGAGATACGCAGTATTTT.

The genes are TRBV14 and TRBJ1-1, with a weak D call TRBD1 (6 bases). This CDR3 is built from 21 residues. Germline loops: CDR1 SGHDN, CDR2 FVKESK. The ends were cut back, 3 bases at V and 2 bases at J, with 31 bases in the middle. The CDR3 protein is CASSQRVRGGLRLGTNTEAFF. The CDR3 coding sequence is TGTGCCAGCAGCCAGCGTGTGCGGGGGGGGCTGCGTTTGGGGACAAACACTGAAGCTTTCTTT.

The V call is TRBV6-5, the J call TRBJ2-7, with D maybe TRBD2 (6 bases). Per germline, CDR1 MNHEY and CDR2 SVGAGI. The CDR3 sequence is 15 residues long. V was trimmed by 6 bases and J by 2 bases, leaving 17 bases between them. CDR3 DNA: TGTGCCAGCAGGCGGGGCAGTTGGCAACCCTACGAGCAGTACTTC. Translating gives CASRRGSWQPYEQYF.

The chain recombines TRBV6-1 with TRBJ2-5, with 7 bases that match TRBD1. V was clipped by 2 bases and J by 2 bases; unmatched bases: 8. Germline V gives CDR1 MNHNS, CDR2 SASEGT. The CDR3 loop spans 16 amino acids. The CDR3 DNA is TGTGCCAGCAGTGAAAAGGGGGCCATTCTACAAGAGACCCAGTACTTC. Protein sequence: CASSEKGAILQETQYF.

This rearrangement joins TRBV7-9 to TRBJ2-5; D remains ambiguous. Germline CDR1 SEHNR, CDR2 FQNEAQ (reference sequence). V dropped 5 bases and J dropped 9 bases, with 10 bases sitting between them. The CDR3 covers 11 residues. The CDR3 DNA reads TGTGCCAGCAGCCTTCTTGAGGCCCAGTACTTC. It codes for CASSLLEAQYF.

The chain is built from TRBV27 and TRBJ1-2; 12 bases match TRBD1. After removal of 5 bases from V and 4 bases from J, the junction contained 2 bases not matched to a gene. This CDR3 is built from 14 residues. CDR1 and CDR2 from the germline V gene are MNHEY and SMNVEV (reference sequence). In DNA form, the CDR3 reads TGTGCCAGCAGTGAGGGACAGGGGGCCTATGGCTACACCTTC. Translation gives CASSEGQGAYGYTF.

This chain uses TRBV19 with TRBJ2-1, with D possibly matching TRBD2 (5 bases). V gave up 3 bases and J gave up 8 bases, with 14 bases separating them. Germline V gene data show CDR1 as LNHDA and CDR2 as SQIVND (reference sequence). The CDR3 contains 14 residues. CDR3 in DNA: TGTGCCAGTAGTATGGGGAGTGGGGTGCATGAGCAGTTCTTC. Its translation: CASSMGSGVHEQFF.

The chain combines TRBV27 with TRBJ1-4; maybe TRBD1 (6 bases). The CDR3 totals 19 residues. Deletions cut 7 bases from V and 0 bases from J, with 24 bases between. The germline V gene has CDR1 MNHEY and CDR2 SMNVEV (reference sequence). CDR3 coding DNA: TGTGCCAGCACCCCGGGCAGGACAGATCCCCTCGCAACTAATGAAAAACTGTTTTTT. It yields the protein CASTPGRTDPLATNEKLFF.